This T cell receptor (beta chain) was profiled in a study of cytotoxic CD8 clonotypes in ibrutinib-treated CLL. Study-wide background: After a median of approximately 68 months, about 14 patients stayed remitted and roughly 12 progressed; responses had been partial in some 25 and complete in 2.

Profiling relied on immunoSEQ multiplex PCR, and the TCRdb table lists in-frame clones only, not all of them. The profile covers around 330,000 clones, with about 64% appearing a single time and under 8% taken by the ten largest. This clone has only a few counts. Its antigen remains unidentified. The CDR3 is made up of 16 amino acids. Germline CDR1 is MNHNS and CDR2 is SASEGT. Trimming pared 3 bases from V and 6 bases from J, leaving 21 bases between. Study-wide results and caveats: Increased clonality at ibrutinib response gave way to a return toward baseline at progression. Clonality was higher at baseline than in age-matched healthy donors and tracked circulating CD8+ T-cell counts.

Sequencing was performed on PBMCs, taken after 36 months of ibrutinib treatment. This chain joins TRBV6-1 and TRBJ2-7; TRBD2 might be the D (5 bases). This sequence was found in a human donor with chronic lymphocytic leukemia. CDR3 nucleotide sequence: TGTGCCAGCAGTGAGGCCACCGGGGTGGACGCCTTCGAGCAGTACTTC. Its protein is CASSEATGVDAFEQYF.